The entry that follows covers one T cell receptor (beta chain) sequence. The CDR3 extends over 16 amino acids. With V trimmed by 0 bases and J by 6 bases, 5 bases remained unmatched. Looked up from germline, CDR1 is LGHNA and CDR2 is YSLEER. The data stem from a study of blood T cell repertoires in COVID-19. Generated by immunoSEQ multiplex PCR, the TCRdb table keeps only in-frame clones and is missing some. This table holds 250,000 to 350,000 clones, 75% to 90% found once. The receptor was isolated from a woman aged 60 to 75 with acute or convalescent COVID-19. The sample taken for sequencing was peripheral blood. This chain links TRBV4-3 with TRBJ2-1, with 10 positions matching TRBD2. DNA for the CDR3: TGCGCCAGCAGCCAAGATTTAAGCGGGAGGGCCAATGAGCAGTTCTTC. Translated, it gives CASSQDLSGRANEQFF.